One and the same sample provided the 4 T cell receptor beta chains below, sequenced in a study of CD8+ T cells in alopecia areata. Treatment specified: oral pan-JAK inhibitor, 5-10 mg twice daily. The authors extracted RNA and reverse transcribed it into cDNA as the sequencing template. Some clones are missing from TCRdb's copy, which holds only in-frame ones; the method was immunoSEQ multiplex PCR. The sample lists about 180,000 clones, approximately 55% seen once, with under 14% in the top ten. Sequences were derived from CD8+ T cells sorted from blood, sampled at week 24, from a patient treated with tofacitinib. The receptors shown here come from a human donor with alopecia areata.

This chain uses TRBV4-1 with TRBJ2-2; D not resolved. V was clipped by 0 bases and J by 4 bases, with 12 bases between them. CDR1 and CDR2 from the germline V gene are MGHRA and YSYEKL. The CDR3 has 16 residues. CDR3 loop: CASSQDPMTTTGELFF. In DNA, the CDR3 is TGCGCCAGCAGCCAAGACCCCATGACCACCACCGGGGAGCTGTTTTTT.

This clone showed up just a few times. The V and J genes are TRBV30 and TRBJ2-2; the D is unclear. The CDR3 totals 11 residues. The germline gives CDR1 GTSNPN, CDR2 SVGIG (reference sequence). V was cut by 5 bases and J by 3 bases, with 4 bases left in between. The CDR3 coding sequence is TGTGCCTGGGCTTACACCGGGGAGCTGTTTTTT. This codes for CAWAYTGELFF.

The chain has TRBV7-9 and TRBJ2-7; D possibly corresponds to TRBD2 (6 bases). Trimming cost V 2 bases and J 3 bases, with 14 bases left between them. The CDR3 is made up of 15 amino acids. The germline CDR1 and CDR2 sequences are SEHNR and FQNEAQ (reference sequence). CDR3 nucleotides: TGTGCCAGCAGCTTATCCGGGGGACTTCACTACGAGCAGTACTTC. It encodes CASSLSGGLHYEQYF.

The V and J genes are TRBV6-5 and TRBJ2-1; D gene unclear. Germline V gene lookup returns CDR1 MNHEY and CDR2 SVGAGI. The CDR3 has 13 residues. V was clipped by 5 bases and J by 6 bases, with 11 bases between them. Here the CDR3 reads CASSTSPSNEQFF. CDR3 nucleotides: TGTGCCAGCAGTACCTCCCCAAGCAATGAGCAGTTCTTC.